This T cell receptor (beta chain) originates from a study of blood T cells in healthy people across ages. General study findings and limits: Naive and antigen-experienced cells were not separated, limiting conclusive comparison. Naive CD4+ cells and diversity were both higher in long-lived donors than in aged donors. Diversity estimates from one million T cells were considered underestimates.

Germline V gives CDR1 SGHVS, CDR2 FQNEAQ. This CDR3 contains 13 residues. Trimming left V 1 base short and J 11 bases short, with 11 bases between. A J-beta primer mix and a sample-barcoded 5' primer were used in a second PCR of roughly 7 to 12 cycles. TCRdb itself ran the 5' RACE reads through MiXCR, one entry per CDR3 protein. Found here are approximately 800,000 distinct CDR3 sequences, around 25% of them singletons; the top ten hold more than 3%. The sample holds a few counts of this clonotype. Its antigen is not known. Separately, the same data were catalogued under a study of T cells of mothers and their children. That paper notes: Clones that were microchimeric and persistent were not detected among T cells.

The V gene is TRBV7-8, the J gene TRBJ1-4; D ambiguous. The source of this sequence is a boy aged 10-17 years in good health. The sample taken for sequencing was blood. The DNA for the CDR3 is TGTGCCAGCAGCTTAGTACTGTCGGCGAAACTGTTTTTT. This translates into CASSLVLSAKLFF.